A single TCR beta chain is shown here with its context. Its antigen is still unknown. The germline V gene encodes CDR1 GTSNPN and CDR2 SVGIG (reference sequence). V was trimmed by 4 bases and J by 0 bases, leaving 12 bases between them. The CDR3 length is 15 residues. It was at deep level that the assay was run. Splitting of each subset's genomic DNA was done evenly across several immunoSEQ plates. Here immunoSEQ multiplex PCR was the method, and the copy in TCRdb shows in-frame clones only, minus some. The sample gives about 2 million clones, roughly 94% of which show up once; 0.85% to 1.2% is in the top ten. Naive CD8 cells, CD45RO-negative and positively selected for CCR7, excluded terminally differentiated effector memory CD45RA+ cells. The data were obtained in a study of shared clonotypes between healthy human individuals. Looking at the study overall: Aged 18 to 49, the donors were a couple of women and a few men. Study results and caveats: In contrast to clonotypes shared by all four donors, non-shared clonotypes had lower generation probabilities.

The chain combines TRBV30 with TRBJ2-2; D may correspond to TRBD1 or TRBD2 (5 bases each). The sequence came from a man aged 18 to 30 in good health. The specimen was naive CD8+ T cells sorted from blood. The CDR3 reads CAWIYGTANTGELFF. As DNA, the CDR3 is TGTGCCTGGATATACGGGACGGCGAACACCGGGGAGCTGTTTTTT.